The next 10 T cell receptor beta chains were all read from a single sample in a study of tumor and adjacent non-tumor tissue in lung cancer. A modified ARM-PCR protocol with three rounds of nested PCR amplified TCRbeta. TCRdb fed the multiplex PCR reads into MiXCR, producing one record per CDR3 protein. Of 48,000 or so distinct CDR3 sequences in the sample, roughly two thirds were seen once. No cell sorting was done before RNA was extracted from the tissue. Distant lung tissue was collected more than 3 cm away from the tumor edge. Input material: distant non-tumor lung tissue. These receptors all stem from a woman aged 65 to 85 with non-small cell lung cancer.

This clonotype was picked up one time. This chain joins TRBV5-1 and TRBJ2-4; D may be TRBD1 or TRBD2 (5 bases each). Trimming shortened V by 0 bases and J by 3 bases, and 22 bases separated the two germline ends. The CDR3 length is 19 residues. Germline assignment: CDR1 SGHRS and CDR2 YFSETQ. CDR3 in amino acids: CASSLEAGSEVLVKNIQYF. The CDR3 DNA reads TGCGCCAGCAGCTTGGAGGCAGGGTCGGAGGTTTTAGTCAAAAACATTCAGTACTTC.

The V and J genes are TRBV6-6 and TRBJ2-2; D remains ambiguous. This CDR3 is 16 amino acids long. Per germline, CDR1 MNHNY and CDR2 SVGAGI (reference sequence). In nucleotides, the CDR3 is TGTGTCTGCCACGACTTGGTAGGAAGTGACACCGGGGAGCTGTTTTTT. Protein sequence: CVCHDLVGSDTGELFF.

Many counts were recorded for this clonotype. The chain joins TRBV6-1 to TRBJ2-7; a weak D match, TRBD1 (5 bases). The CDR3 sequence is 12 residues long. V was cut by 7 bases and J by 1 base, with 8 bases left in between. The germline V gene encodes CDR1 MNHNS and CDR2 SASEGT. In DNA form, the CDR3 reads TGTGCCAGCACTCAGGGTTCCTACGAGCAGTACTTC. Translation: CASTQGSYEQYF.

This chain links TRBV20-1 with TRBJ2-7; D unclear. CDR1 and CDR2 (germline): DFQATT, SNEGSKA (reference sequence). This CDR3 region has 11 residues. Trimming took off 5 bases at V and 5 bases at J, with 10 bases between the two ends. CDR3 in amino acids: CSAVVANEQYF. Written as DNA, the CDR3 is TGCAGTGCTGTAGTTGCGAACGAGCAGTACTTC.

Turning to this clonotype: At one of its ends the junction is not consistent with the germline gene, which may arise from a read error. This chain uses TRBV12-3 or TRBV12-4 with TRBJ1-1; D remains unclear. The CDR3 has 13 residues. CDR3 protein: CASSLSPNIEAFF. CDR3 coding DNA: TGTGCCAGCAGTCTCTCACCCAACATTGAAGCTTTCTTT.

On this clonotype itself: A much larger clone differs from this one at a single base, so this may be a read error. The chain uses TRBV7-9 and TRBJ2-5; a weak D match, TRBD2 (5 bases). Germline V lookup: CDR1 SEHNR, CDR2 FQNEAQ (reference sequence). The length of the CDR3 is 14 residues. The CDR3 is CAGSLNAGQETQYF. CDR3 nucleotides: TGTGCCGGCAGCTTAAATGCGGGTCAAGAGACCCAGTACTTC.

As for this clonotype: A single base separates this from a much larger clone, so it may be a read error. Because the CDR3 is missing its conserved closing phenylalanine or tryptophan, this is likely a read error. The chain uses TRBV11-2 and TRBJ1-2; D gene uncertain. Germline V gene lookup returns CDR1 SGHAT and CDR2 FQNNGV. This CDR3 comprises 14 residues. V was shortened by 3 bases and J by 4 bases, with 12 bases between the two germline ends. CDR3 coding DNA: TGTGCCAGCAGCTTCTCGGACGGGATCTATGGCTACACCTCC. Translating gives CASSFSDGIYGYTS.

Worth noting for this clonotype: A clone one base away is much larger, so this may be a read error. This sequence joins TRBV28 and TRBJ1-1, with D unclear. The CDR3 has 10 residues. Germline V lookup: CDR1 MDHEN, CDR2 SYDVKM. Here the CDR3 DNA reads TGTGCCACTTATGGTGCTGAAACTTTCTTT. Translating it yields CATYGAETFF.

This clonotype was observed once. This chain joins TRBV4-1 and TRBJ2-1, with TRBD2 as a possible D gene (5 bases). Trimming removed 7 bases from V and 5 bases from J, with 18 bases in between. The CDR3 runs 15 residues. Germline V gene lookup returns CDR1 MGHRA and CDR2 YSYEKL. The CDR3 region has the DNA TGCGCCAGCATTCAAGAGGCCTGGGAGAACAATGAGCAGTTCTTC. It encodes CASIQEAWENNEQFF.

By sample fraction, this clonotype is medium-sized. The V and J genes are TRBV29-1 and TRBJ1-2; D is undetermined. From germline, CDR1 is SQVTM and CDR2 ANQGSEA. This CDR3 comprises 11 residues. With 6 bases removed from V and 9 bases from J, the gap between germline ends came to 14 bases. The CDR3 sequence is CSVHDVVSYTF. The CDR3, as DNA: TGCAGCGTCCACGATGTAGTAAGCTACACCTTC.